The 27 T cell receptor beta chains presented below share a single source sample, sequenced in a study of memory CD4+ T cells and cytomegalovirus serostatus. Single viable CD3+CD4+CD8-CD45RO+ cells were sorted as the memory CD4+ T cells. The data were produced by immunoSEQ multiplex PCR, yet TCRdb's version contains in-frame clones alone and is incomplete. In the table there are tens of thousands of clones, about four fifths of which are singletons. The sequenced sample was memory CD4+ T cells from blood. The source of these receptors is an adult in good health and CMV-seronegative. Some clones in this sample may be carry-over from other donors' samples.

V is TRBV7-8 and J is TRBJ2-7; 7 bases are a match to TRBD1. The germline V gene has CDR1 SGHVS and CDR2 FQNEAQ. The V segment lost 2 bases and the J segment 0 bases; nucleotides outside the gene matches: 4. The CDR3 contains 15 residues. The CDR3 region is CASSLLGTASYEQYF. CDR3 coding DNA: TGTGCCAGCAGCTTATTGGGGACAGCCTCCTACGAGCAGTACTTC.

The chain has TRBV19 and TRBJ1-2, with 8 bases that match TRBD1. J gave up 8 bases and V 5 bases, and 10 bases lay outside the gene matches. Looked up from germline, CDR1 is LNHDA and CDR2 is SQIVND (reference sequence). The CDR3 covers 14 residues. CDR3 region: CASSPPHRGSGYTF. The CDR3 coding sequence is TGTGCCAGTAGTCCTCCTCACAGGGGGTCCGGCTACACCTTC.

V gene TRBV2 combines with J gene TRBJ1-2, with 8 bases matching TRBD1. The V segment lost 5 bases and the J segment 8 bases; nucleotides outside the gene matches: 4. The V gene's germline CDR1 is SNHLY and CDR2 FYNNEI. CDR3 size: 12 residues. The CDR3 sequence: CASSQGQGGYTF. CDR3 DNA: TGTGCCAGCAGTCAAGGACAGGGAGGCTACACCTTC.

The V gene is TRBV5-1, the J gene TRBJ2-7; 8 nucleotides match TRBD1. J gave up 3 bases and V 4 bases, and 0 bases lay outside the gene matches. The CDR3 is 12 amino acids. CDR1 is SGHRS, CDR2 YFSETQ, per germline. The CDR3 region has the DNA TGCGCCAGCAGCGGGACAGGCTACGAGCAGTACTTC. Amino acid sequence: CASSGTGYEQYF.

This clone was recorded once. The chain has TRBV19 and TRBJ1-1; D is ambiguous. The CDR3 runs to 15 residues. V dropped 7 bases and J dropped 2 bases, with 17 bases sitting between them. CDR1 LNHDA and CDR2 SQIVND come from the germline V gene (reference sequence). CDR3 nucleotide sequence: TGTGCCAGTACCAGATCCGGGCCCCTCAACACTGAAGCTTTCTTT. Protein product: CASTRSGPLNTEAFF.

The rearrangement links TRBV7-8 to TRBJ1-5, with D possibly matching TRBD1 (6 bases). Trimming left V 5 bases short and J 7 bases short, with 21 bases between. This CDR3 spans 16 amino acids. In germline, CDR1 is SGHVS, CDR2 FQNEAQ. DNA for the CDR3: TGTGCCAGCAGCACGATTCCAGACAGGCCTGAACAGCCCCAGCATTTT. This codes for CASSTIPDRPEQPQHF.

This rearrangement joins TRBV7-2 to TRBJ2-5; the D gene could be TRBD1 or TRBD2 (5 bases each). V lost 1 base, J lost 2 bases, and 8 bases lay in between. CDR1 SGHTA and CDR2 FQGNSA come from the germline V gene. The CDR3 sequence is 14 residues long. For the CDR3, the DNA is TGTGCCAGCAGCTTAGTCTGGGGGCAAGAGACCCAGTACTTC. Amino acids: CASSLVWGQETQYF.

The CDR3: CASKSRATNEKLFF. The CDR3 coding sequence is TGTGCCAGCAAGTCGAGAGCAACTAATGAAAAACTGTTTTTT. The rearrangement uses TRBV27 and TRBJ1-4; D gene ambiguous. Trimming pared 7 bases from V and 0 bases from J, leaving 9 bases between. This CDR3 comprises 14 residues. The germline CDR1 and CDR2 sequences are MNHEY and SMNVEV (reference sequence).

The rearrangement uses TRBV7-9 and TRBJ1-6, with D possibly matching TRBD1 (5 bases). The ends were cut back, 4 bases at V and 5 bases at J, with 12 bases in the middle. CDR3 size: 15 residues. Germline loops: CDR1 SEHNR, CDR2 FQNEAQ (reference sequence). In DNA, the CDR3 is TGTGCCAGCAGCTGGGGGGGGTCCAATAATTCACCCCTCCACTTT. Amino acid sequence: CASSWGGSNNSPLHF.

The V and J genes are TRBV30 and TRBJ2-1; D not certain. V lost 8 bases, J lost 3 bases, and 8 bases lay in between. The CDR3 consists of 11 residues. Germline lookup yields CDR1 GTSNPN and CDR2 SVGIG (reference sequence). The CDR3 here is CALRGYNEQFF. CDR3 bases: TGTGCCCTACGAGGCTACAATGAGCAGTTCTTC. The whole variable domain, filled in from reference TRBV30 and TRBJ2-1, reads SQTIHQWPATLVQPVGSPLSLECTVEGTSNPNLYWYRQAAGRGLQLLFYSVGIGQISSEVPQNLSASRPQDRQFILSSKKLLLSDSGFYLCALRGYNEQFFGPGTRLTVL.

The V gene is TRBV11-2, the J gene TRBJ1-5; no clear D gene. This CDR3 region has 13 residues. Germline CDR1 and CDR2: SGHAT and FQNNGV. Trimming cost V 2 bases and J 6 bases, with 8 bases left between them. The CDR3 loop is CASSLKRSQPQHF. In nucleotides, the CDR3 is TGTGCCAGCAGCTTAAAGAGGAGTCAGCCCCAGCATTTT. Variable domain in full (rest from reference TRBV11-2 and TRBJ1-5): EAGVAQSPRYKIIEKRQSVAFWCNPISGHATLYWYQQILGQGPKLLIQFQNNGVVDDSQLPKDRFSAERLKGVDSTLKIQPAKLEDSAVYLCASSLKRSQPQHFGDGTRLSIL.

V and J are TRBV14 and TRBJ1-1; D not resolved. Deletions cut 4 bases from V and 0 bases from J, with 9 bases between. The V gene's germline CDR1 is SGHDN and CDR2 FVKESK. The CDR3 sequence is 14 residues long. CDR3 protein: CASSLAGMNTEAFF. In DNA, the CDR3 is TGTGCCAGCAGCCTAGCGGGGATGAACACTGAAGCTTTCTTT.

The chain has TRBV18 and TRBJ1-6; a weak D match, TRBD1 (5 bases). Trimming stripped 4 bases from V and 9 bases from J, with 16 bases between. The CDR3 runs 15 residues. In germline, CDR1 is KGHSH, CDR2 LQKENI. The CDR3 protein is CASSLRGQGSSPLHF. The DNA of the CDR3 is TGTGCCAGCTCACTGAGAGGCCAGGGTAGTTCACCCCTCCACTTT. The whole variable domain, filled in from reference TRBV18 and TRBJ1-6, reads NAGVMQNPRHLVRRRGQEARLRCSPMKGHSHVYWYRQLPEEGLKFMVYLQKENIIDESGMPKERFSAEFPKEGPSILRIQQVVRGDSAAYFCASSLRGQGSSPLHFGNGTRLTVT.

The V gene is TRBV4-1, the J gene TRBJ2-6; 10 nucleotides line up with TRBD1. Germline V lookup: CDR1 MGHRA, CDR2 YSYEKL. The CDR3 has 17 residues. The ends lost 10 bases at V and 1 base at J; junction bases unmatched: 10. The CDR3, as DNA: TGCGCCAACAAAGGGACAGGGGAGTCTTCTGGGGCCAACGTCCTGACTTTC. It encodes CANKGTGESSGANVLTF.

The genes are TRBV7-8 and TRBJ1-3; possible D gene TRBD1, 6 bases. This CDR3 contains 17 residues. V was clipped by 1 base and J by 4 bases, with 17 bases between them. CDR1 is SGHVS and CDR2 is FQNEAQ in the germline V gene. CDR3: CASSLGGTGILGNTIYF. The CDR3 nucleotides are TGTGCCAGCAGCTTAGGAGGCACAGGGATATTAGGAAACACCATATATTTT.

The rearrangement uses TRBV6-1 and TRBJ1-4; D remains unclear. The CDR3 sequence is 13 residues long. V was shortened by 7 bases and J by 4 bases, with 10 bases between the two germline ends. Germline lookup yields CDR1 MNHNS and CDR2 SASEGT. This CDR3 reads CASTPVYNEKLFF. CDR3 coding DNA: TGTGCCAGCACACCGGTCTATAATGAAAAACTGTTTTTT.

The CDR3 region is CASSLVNPRGDQPQHF. The CDR3 nucleotides read TGTGCCAGCAGCTTAGTCAACCCCAGGGGGGATCAGCCCCAGCATTTT. The rearrangement links TRBV7-2 to TRBJ1-5; TRBD1 agrees at 7 bases. This CDR3 contains 16 residues. Trimming cost V 1 base and J 5 bases; bases outside gene matches: 8. The V gene's germline CDR1 is SGHTA and CDR2 FQGNSA.

The chain employs TRBV15 and TRBJ2-2; perhaps TRBD2 as D (6 bases). The CDR3 is made up of 15 amino acids. Trimming removed 3 bases at V and 6 bases at J, with 14 bases between. Germline CDR1 and CDR2: LNHNV and YYDKDF (reference sequence). This chain's CDR3 is CATSSDLGLSGELFF. CDR3 sequence (DNA): TGTGCCACCAGCAGCGATTTGGGACTTTCCGGGGAGCTGTTTTTT.

In DNA form, the CDR3 reads TGTGCCAGCAGCCGTACAGGGCAACAAGAGACCCAGTACTTC. Translation gives CASSRTGQQETQYF. The chain uses TRBV4-2 and TRBJ2-5, with D perhaps matching TRBD1 (6 bases). From germline, CDR1 is LGHNA and CDR2 YNFKEQ. The CDR3 extends over 14 amino acids. Deletions cut 4 bases from V and 2 bases from J, with 11 bases between.

The chain has TRBV21-1 and TRBJ2-1; TRBD2, as called in the table, went unchecked against the DNA. TRBV21-1 is listed as a pseudogene. The CDR3 sequence is 18 residues long. For the CDR3, the DNA is TGTGCCAGCAGCAGAGGTGGAGCTAGCGGGAAATCCTACAATGAGCAGTTCTTC. This gives the protein CASSRGGASGKSYNEQFF.

The chain is built from TRBV7-2 and TRBJ2-2; D is perhaps TRBD2 (6 bases). CDR1 SGHTA and CDR2 FQGNSA come from the germline V gene. V lost 6 bases, J lost 4 bases, and 9 bases lay in between. The CDR3 has 13 amino acids. The CDR3 DNA follows: TGTGCCAGCAGGGGGGGTGGCACCGGGGAGCTGTTTTTT. Its protein product is CASRGGGTGELFF.

The chain uses TRBV10-2 and TRBJ2-7, with 8 bases that match TRBD2. The CDR3 sequence is 14 residues long. Germline-derived CDR1 and CDR2 are WSHSY and SAAADI. V lost 6 bases and J lost 6; bases outside the gene matches: 10. Here the CDR3 DNA reads TGCGCCAGCAGCCATCTGTCGGGAGGGACCGAGCAGTACTTC. Its translation is CASSHLSGGTEQYF.

The rearrangement joins TRBV4-3 to TRBJ2-2; no clear D gene. Per the germline V gene, CDR1 is LGHNA and CDR2 is YSLEER. Trimming shortened V by 4 bases and J by 2 bases, and 5 bases separated the two germline ends. This CDR3 spans 13 amino acids. The CDR3 loop reads CASSPQNTGELFF. The CDR3 coding sequence is TGCGCCAGCAGCCCCCAAAACACCGGGGAGCTGTTTTTT.

The chain couples TRBV5-3 to TRBJ1-5; D is undetermined. TRBV5-3 is an ORF, with its function uncertain. V was shortened by 3 bases and J by 0 bases, with 13 bases between the two germline ends. CDR3 length equals 16 residues. The CDR3 nucleotides read TGTGCCAGAAGCTGTATGGCGGAGGATAGCAATCAGCCCCAGCATTTT. Its protein is CARSCMAEDSNQPQHF.

The V gene is TRBV10-2, the J gene TRBJ1-2; D is perhaps TRBD1 (5 bases). Trimming pared 3 bases from V and 7 bases from J, leaving 12 bases between. CDR1 and CDR2 from the germline V gene are WSHSY and SAAADI. This CDR3 has 13 amino acids. The CDR3 here is CASSDERGGGYTF. The CDR3 nucleotides read TGCGCCAGCAGTGACGAGAGGGGCGGTGGCTACACCTTC.

This clone was detected once. This chain uses TRBV7-2 with TRBJ2-7; 8 bases are shared with TRBD2. The CDR3 loop spans 16 amino acids. Unmatched junction bases numbered 11, after V lost 5 bases and J lost 2 bases. Germline-derived CDR1 and CDR2 are SGHTA and FQGNSA. In nucleotides, the CDR3 is TGTGCCAGCAGCCCGCGCCCTAGCGGGCATACCTACGAGCAGTACTTC. Amino acid sequence: CASSPRPSGHTYEQYF.

This clone was recorded a few times. V and J are TRBV29-1 and TRBJ2-3; a weak D match, TRBD1 (7 bases). Germline CDR1 is SQVTM and CDR2 is ANQGSEA. The CDR3 consists of 14 residues. The V gene lost 2 bases and the J gene lost 2 bases, with 11 bases spanning the gap. The CDR3 region has the DNA TGCAGCGTTGAAAGGGGGCGGGACACAGATACGCAGTATTTT. Its protein is CSVERGRDTDTQYF.